This section outlines one TCR beta chain sequence together with its context. The CDR3 has 17 residues. V dropped 7 bases and J dropped 0; count of bases not matched to a gene: 8. The germline CDR1 and CDR2 sequences are SEHNR and FQNEAQ (reference sequence). These data are taken from a study of blood T cell repertoires in COVID-19. Profiled with immunoSEQ multiplex PCR; TCRdb holds only in-frame clones, not every one. The sample carries 55,000 to 70,000 clones, around 84% recorded once. The chain carries TRBV7-9 and TRBJ2-1; 11 bases align to TRBD2. The clonotype originates from a man over 45 with acute or convalescent COVID-19. The specimen was peripheral blood. CDR3 amino acids: CASTGLAGQSSYNEQFF. Written as DNA, the CDR3 is TGTGCCAGCACCGGACTAGCGGGCCAGAGCTCCTACAATGAGCAGTTCTTC.